Below, one TCR beta chain is given with its context. This entry is derived from a study of blood T cell repertoires in COVID-19. Study details: Specimens from acute and convalescent COVID-19 originated in the United States, Italy and Spain. PBMCs, B-cell-depleted T cells, or T cells provided the cDNA or gDNA that made up the material.

As originally analysed: Scientists estimated how many nucleated cells there were by amplifying reference gene primers. TCRdb's table, derived via immunoSEQ multiplex PCR, lists solely in-frame clones and lacks some. V, J and clone size derive from that table, while D and trimming were established from the DNA sequence. The sample has about 400,000 clones, around 89% seen once. V gave up 3 bases and J gave up 1 base, with 8 bases separating them. CDR1 is SGDLS, CDR2 YYNGEE, per germline. CDR3 length: 14 residues. This rearrangement joins TRBV9 to TRBJ1-3; D is unclear. The source material was peripheral blood. This TCR was sampled from a man between 40 and 49 years old with acute or convalescent COVID-19. The CDR3 DNA reads TGTGCCAGCAGCGCGGGGAGTTCTGGAAACACCATATATTTT. This translates into CASSAGSSGNTIYF.